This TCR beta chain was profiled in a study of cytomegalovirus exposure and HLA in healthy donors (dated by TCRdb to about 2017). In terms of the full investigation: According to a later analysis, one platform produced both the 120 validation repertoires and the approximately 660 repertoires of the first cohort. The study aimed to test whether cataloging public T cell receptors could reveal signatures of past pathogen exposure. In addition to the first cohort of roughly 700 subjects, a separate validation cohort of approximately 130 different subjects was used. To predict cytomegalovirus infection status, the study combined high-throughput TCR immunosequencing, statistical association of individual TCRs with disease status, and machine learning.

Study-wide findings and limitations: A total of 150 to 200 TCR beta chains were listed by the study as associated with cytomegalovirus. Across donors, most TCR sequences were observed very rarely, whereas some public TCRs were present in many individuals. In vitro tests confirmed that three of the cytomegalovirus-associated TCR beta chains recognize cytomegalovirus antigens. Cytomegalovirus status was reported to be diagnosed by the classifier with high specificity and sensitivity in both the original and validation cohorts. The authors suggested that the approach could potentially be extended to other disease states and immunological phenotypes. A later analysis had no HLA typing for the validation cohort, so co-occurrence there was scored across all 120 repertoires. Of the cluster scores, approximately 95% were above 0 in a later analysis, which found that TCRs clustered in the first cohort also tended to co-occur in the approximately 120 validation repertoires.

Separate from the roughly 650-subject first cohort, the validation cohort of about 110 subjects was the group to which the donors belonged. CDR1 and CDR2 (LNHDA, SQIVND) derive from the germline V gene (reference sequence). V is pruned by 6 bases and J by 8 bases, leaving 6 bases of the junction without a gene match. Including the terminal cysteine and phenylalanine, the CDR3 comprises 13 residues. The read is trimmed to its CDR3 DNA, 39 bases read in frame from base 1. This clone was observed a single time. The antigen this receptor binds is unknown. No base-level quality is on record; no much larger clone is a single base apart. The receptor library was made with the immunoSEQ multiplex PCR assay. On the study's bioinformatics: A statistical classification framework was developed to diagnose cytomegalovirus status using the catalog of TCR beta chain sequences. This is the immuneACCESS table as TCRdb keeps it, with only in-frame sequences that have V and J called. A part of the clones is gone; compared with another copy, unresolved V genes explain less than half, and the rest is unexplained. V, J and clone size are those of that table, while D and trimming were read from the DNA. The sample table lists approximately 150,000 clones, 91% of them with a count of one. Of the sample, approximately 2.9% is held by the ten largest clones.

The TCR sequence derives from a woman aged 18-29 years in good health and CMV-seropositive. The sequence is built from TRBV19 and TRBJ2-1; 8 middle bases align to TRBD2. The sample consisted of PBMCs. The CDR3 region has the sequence CASRIRAGDEQFF. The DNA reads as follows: TGTGCCAGTAGGATTAGAGCGGGGGATGAGCAGTTCTTC.